The rows below give T cell receptor beta chains drawn from one sample of a study of cytomegalovirus exposure and HLA in healthy donors. Sequencing used immunoSEQ multiplex PCR; TCRdb keeps in-frame clones, though not all of them. The sample includes 70,000 or so clones, roughly 88% seen only once; the top ten take 1.5% to 2.5%. The material sequenced was PBMCs. Receptors were obtained from a woman younger than 45 in good health and CMV-seronegative. CDR3s include the opening cysteine and the closing phenylalanine or tryptophan. The D gene is left open where the match is weak. For some rows the clone size is stated as once, few or many, or as a class when expanded; others skip it.

abundance	j_gene	d_gene	v_gene	CDR3nt	CDR3aa
once	TRBJ1-3	-	TRBV27	TGTGCCAGCACCTCTGCCGGCTCTGGAAACACCATATATTTT	CASTSAGSGNTIYF
once	TRBJ2-1	TRBD1	TRBV25-1	TGTGCCAGCAGTGTGCCCAGGACAGGGGGTAATGAGCAGTTCTTC	CASSVPRTGGNEQFF
medium-sized	TRBJ1-5	-	TRBV5-1	TGCGCCAGCAGCTTACCCAGGGTTTTCAGCAATCAGCCCCAGCATTTT	CASSLPRVFSNQPQHF
-	TRBJ2-1	-	TRBV5-6	TGTGCCAGCAGCTCGCGTCGACTCCGCTCCTACAATGAGCAGTTCTTC	CASSSRRLRSYNEQFF
-	TRBJ2-3	-	TRBV29-1	TGCAGCGTTGAGATGCGTCAGGGGGGTTTAACGCAGTATTTT	CSVEMRQGGLTQYF
once	TRBJ1-5	TRBD1	TRBV5-5	TGTGCCAGCAGCCTACGACAGGGGGGCAATCAGCCCCAGCATTTT	CASSLRQGGNQPQHF
-	TRBJ2-7	-	TRBV7-9	TGTGCCAGCAGCTTGCCCAGAGGGCAACACGAGCAGTACTTC	CASSLPRGQHEQYF
once	TRBJ2-7	TRBD1	TRBV19	TGTGCCAGTAGTATAGGGACAGGGGGATCCTACGAGCAGTACTTC	CASSIGTGGSYEQYF
-	TRBJ2-7	TRBD1	TRBV28	TGTGCCAGCAGTATCCCGACAGGGTCCTACGAGCAGTACTTC	CASSIPTGSYEQYF
-	TRBJ2-7	-	TRBV6-5	TGTGCCAGCAGTTATGACAGAGCCTACGAGCAGTACTTC	CASSYDRAYEQYF